This TCR beta chain was sequenced for a study of T-cell reconstitution after alpha-beta-depleted transplantation in children. The library targeted TCRbeta and was prepared with unique molecular identifiers. TCRdb re-derived calls from the PCR reads in MiXCR, one entry per CDR3 protein. Here the sample spans 500,000 or so distinct CDR3 sequences, over 25% being singletons. Looked up from germline, CDR1 is SGHAT and CDR2 is FQNNGV. The CDR3 covers 17 residues. V gave up 0 bases and J gave up 0 bases; unmatched junction bases: 5. Specimen: PBMCs from the stem cell graft donor, collected from the stem cell graft. The receptor comes from a human donor who donated a stem cell graft to a child with aplastic anemia. The chain is built from TRBV11-2 and TRBJ2-5, with TRBD2 matching 9 bases. The CDR3, as DNA: TGTGCCAGCAGCTTAGAACTAGCGGGCGGGTACCAAGAGACCCAGTACTTC. It codes for CASSLELAGGYQETQYF.